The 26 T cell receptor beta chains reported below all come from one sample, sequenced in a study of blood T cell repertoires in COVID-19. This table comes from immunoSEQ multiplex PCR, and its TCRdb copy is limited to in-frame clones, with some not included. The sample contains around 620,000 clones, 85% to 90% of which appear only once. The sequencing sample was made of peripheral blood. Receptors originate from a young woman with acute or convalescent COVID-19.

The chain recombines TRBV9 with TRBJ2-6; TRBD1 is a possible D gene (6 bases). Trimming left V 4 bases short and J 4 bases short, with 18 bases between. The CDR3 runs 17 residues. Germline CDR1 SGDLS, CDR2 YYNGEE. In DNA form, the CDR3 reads TGTGCCAGCAGCCCCCTCAGGGGAACGGAAGGGGCCAACGTCCTGACTTTC. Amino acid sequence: CASSPLRGTEGANVLTF.

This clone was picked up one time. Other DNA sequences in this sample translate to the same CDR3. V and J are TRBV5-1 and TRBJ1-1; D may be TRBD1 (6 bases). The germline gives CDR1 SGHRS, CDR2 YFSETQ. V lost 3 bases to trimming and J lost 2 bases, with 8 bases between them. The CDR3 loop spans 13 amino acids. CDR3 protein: CASSWTVNTEAFF. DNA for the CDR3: TGCGCCAGCAGCTGGACAGTCAACACTGAAGCTTTCTTT.

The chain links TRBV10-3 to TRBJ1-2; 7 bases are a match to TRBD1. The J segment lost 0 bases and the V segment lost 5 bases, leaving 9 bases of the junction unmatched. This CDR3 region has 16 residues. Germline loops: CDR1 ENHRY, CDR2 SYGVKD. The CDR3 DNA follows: TGTGCCATCAGTCAGACAGGGATTTCGGCTAACTATGGCTACACCTTC. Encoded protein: CAISQTGISANYGYTF.

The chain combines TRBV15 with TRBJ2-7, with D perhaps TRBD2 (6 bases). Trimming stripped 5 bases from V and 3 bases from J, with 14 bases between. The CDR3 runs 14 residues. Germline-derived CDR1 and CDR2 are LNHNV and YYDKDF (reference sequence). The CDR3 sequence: CATSAGIEGYEQYF. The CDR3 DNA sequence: TGTGCCACCAGCGCGGGGATCGAAGGCTACGAGCAGTACTTC.

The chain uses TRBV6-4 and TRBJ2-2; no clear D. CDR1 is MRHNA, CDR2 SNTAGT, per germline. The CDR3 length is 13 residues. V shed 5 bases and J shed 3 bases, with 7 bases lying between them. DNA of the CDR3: TGTGCCAGCAGTAGTATAGACACCGGGGAGCTGTTTTTT. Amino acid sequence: CASSSIDTGELFF.

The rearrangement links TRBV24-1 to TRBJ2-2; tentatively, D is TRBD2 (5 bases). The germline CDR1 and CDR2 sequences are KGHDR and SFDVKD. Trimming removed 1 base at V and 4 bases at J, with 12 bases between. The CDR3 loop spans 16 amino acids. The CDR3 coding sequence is TGTGCCACCAGTGATTTAGGTCGTGAGGGCACCGGGGAGCTGTTTTTT. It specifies CATSDLGREGTGELFF.

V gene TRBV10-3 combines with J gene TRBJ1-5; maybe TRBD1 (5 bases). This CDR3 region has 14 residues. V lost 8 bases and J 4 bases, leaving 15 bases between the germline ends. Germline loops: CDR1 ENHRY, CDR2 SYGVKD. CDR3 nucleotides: TGTGCCATCGGAGGGGAACAGAAAAATCAGCCCCAGCATTTT. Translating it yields CAIGGEQKNQPQHF.

CDR3 DNA sequence: TGTGCCAGCGGATTTAGCGGGGGCCGCCTTTCTGAGGGTGAGCAGTTCTTC. It specifies CASGFSGGRLSEGEQFF. The J gene is TRBJ2-1, the V gene TRBV27; 9 positions match TRBD2. The CDR3 sequence is 17 residues long. Per germline, CDR1 MNHEY and CDR2 SMNVEV (reference sequence). The V and J ends lost 8 bases and 9 bases, in that order; junction bases with no gene match: 20.

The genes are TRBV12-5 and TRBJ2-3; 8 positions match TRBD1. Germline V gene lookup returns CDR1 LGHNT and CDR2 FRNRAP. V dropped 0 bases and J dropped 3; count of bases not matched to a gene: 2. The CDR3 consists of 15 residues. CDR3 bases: TGTGCTAGTGGTTTGGTATGGACAGGGACAGATACGCAGTATTTT. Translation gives CASGLVWTGTDTQYF.

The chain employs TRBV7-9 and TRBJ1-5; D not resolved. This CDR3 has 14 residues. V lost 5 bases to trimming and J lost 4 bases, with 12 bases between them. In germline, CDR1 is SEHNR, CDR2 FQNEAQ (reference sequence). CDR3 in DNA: TGTGCCAGCAGCCATGGGCACCCAAATCAGCCCCAGCATTTT. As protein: CASSHGHPNQPQHF. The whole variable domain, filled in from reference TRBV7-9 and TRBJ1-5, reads DTGVSQNPRHKITKRGQNVTFRCDPISEHNRLYWYRQTLGQGPEFLTYFQNEAQLEKSRLLSDRFSAERPKGSFSTLEIQRTEQGDSAMYLCASSHGHPNQPQHFGDGTRLSIL.

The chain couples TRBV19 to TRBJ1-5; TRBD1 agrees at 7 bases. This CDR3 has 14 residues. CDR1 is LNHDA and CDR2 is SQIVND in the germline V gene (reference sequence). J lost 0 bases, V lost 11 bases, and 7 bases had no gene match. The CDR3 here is CAARTGHSNQPQHF. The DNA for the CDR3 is TGTGCCGCCCGGACAGGCCATAGCAATCAGCCCCAGCATTTT.

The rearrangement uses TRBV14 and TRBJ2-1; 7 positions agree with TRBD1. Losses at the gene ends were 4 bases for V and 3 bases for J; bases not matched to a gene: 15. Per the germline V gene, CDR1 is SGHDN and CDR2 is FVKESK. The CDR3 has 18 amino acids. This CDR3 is CASSLLSYRGRVYNEQFF. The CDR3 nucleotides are TGTGCCAGCAGCCTACTGAGCTACAGGGGCCGAGTCTACAATGAGCAGTTCTTC. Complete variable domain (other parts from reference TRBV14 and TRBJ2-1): EAGVTQFPSHSVIEKGQTVTLRCDPISGHDNLYWYRRVMGKEIKFLLHFVKESKQDESGMPNNRFLAERTGGTYSTLKVQPAELEDSGVYFCASSLLSYRGRVYNEQFFGPGTRLTVL.

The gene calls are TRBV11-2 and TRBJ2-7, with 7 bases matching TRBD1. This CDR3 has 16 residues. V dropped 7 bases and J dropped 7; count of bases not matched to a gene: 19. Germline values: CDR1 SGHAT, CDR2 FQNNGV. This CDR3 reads CASNHLPGQSAREQYF. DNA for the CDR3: TGTGCCAGCAACCATTTACCGGGACAGTCGGCTAGGGAGCAGTACTTC.

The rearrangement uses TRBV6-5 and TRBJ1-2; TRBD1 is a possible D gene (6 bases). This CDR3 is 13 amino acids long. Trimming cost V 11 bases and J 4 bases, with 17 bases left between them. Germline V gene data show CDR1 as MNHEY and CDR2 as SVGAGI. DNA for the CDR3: TGTGCCCTCCACGCGGGGGGCGTCTATGGCTACACCTTC. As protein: CALHAGGVYGYTF.

The CDR3 sequence is CASSIARGQGYTF. The CDR3 region has the DNA TGTGCCAGTAGTATAGCCAGGGGTCAAGGCTACACCTTC. This chain uses TRBV19 with TRBJ1-2; tentatively, D is TRBD1 (6 bases). Germline V CDR1 and CDR2: LNHDA, SQIVND (reference sequence). This CDR3 comprises 13 residues. V was cut by 1 base and J by 8 bases, with 11 bases left in between.

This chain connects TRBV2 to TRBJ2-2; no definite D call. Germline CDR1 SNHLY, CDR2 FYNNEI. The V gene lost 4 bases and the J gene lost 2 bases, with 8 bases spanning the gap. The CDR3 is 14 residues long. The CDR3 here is CASSGQRNTGELFF. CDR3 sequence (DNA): TGTGCCAGCAGTGGCCAGCGTAACACCGGGGAGCTGTTTTTT.

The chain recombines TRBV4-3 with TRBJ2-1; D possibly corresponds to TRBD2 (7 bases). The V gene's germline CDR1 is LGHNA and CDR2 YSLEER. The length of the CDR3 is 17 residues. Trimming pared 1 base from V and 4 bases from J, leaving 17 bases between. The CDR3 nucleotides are TGCGCCAGCAGCCAAGTTCAGGGCGGGGGCCTATACAATGAGCAGTTCTTC. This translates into CASSQVQGGGLYNEQFF.

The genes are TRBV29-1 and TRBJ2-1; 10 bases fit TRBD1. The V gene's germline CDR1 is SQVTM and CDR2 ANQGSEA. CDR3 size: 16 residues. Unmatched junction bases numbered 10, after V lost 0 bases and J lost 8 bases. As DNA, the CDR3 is TGCAGCGTTGAAGATTTGGCGGGACAGGGGAACGATGAGCAGTTCTTC. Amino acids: CSVEDLAGQGNDEQFF.

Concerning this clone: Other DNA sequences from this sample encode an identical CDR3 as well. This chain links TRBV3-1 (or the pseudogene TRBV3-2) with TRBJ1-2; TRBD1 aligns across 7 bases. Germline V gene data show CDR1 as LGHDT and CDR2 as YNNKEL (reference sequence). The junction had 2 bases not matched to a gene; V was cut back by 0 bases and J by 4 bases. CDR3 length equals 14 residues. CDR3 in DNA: TGTGCCAGCAGCCAAGAGACAGGGAGCTATGGCTACACCTTC. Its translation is CASSQETGSYGYTF.

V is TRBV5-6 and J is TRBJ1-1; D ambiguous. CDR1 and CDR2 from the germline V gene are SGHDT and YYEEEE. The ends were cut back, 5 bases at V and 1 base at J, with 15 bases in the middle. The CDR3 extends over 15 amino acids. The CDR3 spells CASSQVGVRNTEAFF. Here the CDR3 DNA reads TGTGCCAGCAGTCAAGTTGGAGTTAGGAACACTGAAGCTTTCTTT.

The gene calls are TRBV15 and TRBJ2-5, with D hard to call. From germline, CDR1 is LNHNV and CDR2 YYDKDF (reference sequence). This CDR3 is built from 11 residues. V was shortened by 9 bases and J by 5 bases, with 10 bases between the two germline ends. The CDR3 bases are TGTGCCACGGCGGTACGGGAGACCCAGTACTTC. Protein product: CATAVRETQYF.

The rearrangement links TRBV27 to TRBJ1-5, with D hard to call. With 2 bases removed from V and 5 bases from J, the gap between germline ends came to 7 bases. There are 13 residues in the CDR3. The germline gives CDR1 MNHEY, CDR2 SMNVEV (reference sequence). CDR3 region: CASSLTPYQPQHF. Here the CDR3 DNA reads TGTGCCAGCAGTTTAACACCCTATCAGCCCCAGCATTTT.

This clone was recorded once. Here the CDR3 DNA reads TGTGCCAGCAGCGACCGGGACAGGTCTTTCCATGGCTACACCTTC. Protein sequence: CASSDRDRSFHGYTF. The gene calls are TRBV11-2 and TRBJ1-2; the match to TRBD1 covers 8 bases. In germline, CDR1 is SGHAT, CDR2 FQNNGV. The CDR3 covers 15 residues. The trim removed 5 bases at V and 6 bases at J, leaving 11 bases unmatched.

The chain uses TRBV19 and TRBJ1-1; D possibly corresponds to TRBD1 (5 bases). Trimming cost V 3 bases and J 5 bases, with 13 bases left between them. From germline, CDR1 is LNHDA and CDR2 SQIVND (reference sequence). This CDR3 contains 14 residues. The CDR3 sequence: CASSIPGRGTEAFF. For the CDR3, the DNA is TGTGCCAGTAGTATCCCCGGGAGGGGAACTGAAGCTTTCTTT. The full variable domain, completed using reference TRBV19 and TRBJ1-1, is DGGITQSPKYLFRKEGQNVTLSCEQNLNHDAMYWYRQDPGQGLRLIYYSQIVNDFQKGDIAEGYSVSREKKESFPLTVTSAQKNPTAFYLCASSIPGRGTEAFFGQGTRLTVV.

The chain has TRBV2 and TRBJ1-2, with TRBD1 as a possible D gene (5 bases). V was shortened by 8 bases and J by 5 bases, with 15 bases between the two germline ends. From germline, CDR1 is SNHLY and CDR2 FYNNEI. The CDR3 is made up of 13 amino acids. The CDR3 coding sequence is TGTGCCAGCGGGGACCGGAGGGGTTATGGCTACACCTTC. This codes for CASGDRRGYGYTF.

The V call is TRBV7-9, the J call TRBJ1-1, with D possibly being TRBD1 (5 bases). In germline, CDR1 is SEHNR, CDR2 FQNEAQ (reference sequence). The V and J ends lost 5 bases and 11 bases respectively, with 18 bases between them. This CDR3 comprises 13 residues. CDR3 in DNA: TGTGCCAGCAGCGGAGGGGAGGGACGATGGGCTTTCTTT. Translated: CASSGGEGRWAFF.